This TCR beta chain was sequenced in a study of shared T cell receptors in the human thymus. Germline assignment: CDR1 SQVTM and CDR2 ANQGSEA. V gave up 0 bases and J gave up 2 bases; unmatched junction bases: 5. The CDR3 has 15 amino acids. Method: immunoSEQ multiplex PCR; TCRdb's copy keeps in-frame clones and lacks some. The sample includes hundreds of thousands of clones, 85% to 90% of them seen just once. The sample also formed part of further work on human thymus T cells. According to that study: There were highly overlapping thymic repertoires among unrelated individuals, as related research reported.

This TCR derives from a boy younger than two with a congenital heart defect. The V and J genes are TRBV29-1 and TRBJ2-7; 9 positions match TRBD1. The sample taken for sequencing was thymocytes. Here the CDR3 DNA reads TGCAGCGTTGAAGATCGTGGGACAGGGACCTACGAGCAGTACTTC. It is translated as CSVEDRGTGTYEQYF.